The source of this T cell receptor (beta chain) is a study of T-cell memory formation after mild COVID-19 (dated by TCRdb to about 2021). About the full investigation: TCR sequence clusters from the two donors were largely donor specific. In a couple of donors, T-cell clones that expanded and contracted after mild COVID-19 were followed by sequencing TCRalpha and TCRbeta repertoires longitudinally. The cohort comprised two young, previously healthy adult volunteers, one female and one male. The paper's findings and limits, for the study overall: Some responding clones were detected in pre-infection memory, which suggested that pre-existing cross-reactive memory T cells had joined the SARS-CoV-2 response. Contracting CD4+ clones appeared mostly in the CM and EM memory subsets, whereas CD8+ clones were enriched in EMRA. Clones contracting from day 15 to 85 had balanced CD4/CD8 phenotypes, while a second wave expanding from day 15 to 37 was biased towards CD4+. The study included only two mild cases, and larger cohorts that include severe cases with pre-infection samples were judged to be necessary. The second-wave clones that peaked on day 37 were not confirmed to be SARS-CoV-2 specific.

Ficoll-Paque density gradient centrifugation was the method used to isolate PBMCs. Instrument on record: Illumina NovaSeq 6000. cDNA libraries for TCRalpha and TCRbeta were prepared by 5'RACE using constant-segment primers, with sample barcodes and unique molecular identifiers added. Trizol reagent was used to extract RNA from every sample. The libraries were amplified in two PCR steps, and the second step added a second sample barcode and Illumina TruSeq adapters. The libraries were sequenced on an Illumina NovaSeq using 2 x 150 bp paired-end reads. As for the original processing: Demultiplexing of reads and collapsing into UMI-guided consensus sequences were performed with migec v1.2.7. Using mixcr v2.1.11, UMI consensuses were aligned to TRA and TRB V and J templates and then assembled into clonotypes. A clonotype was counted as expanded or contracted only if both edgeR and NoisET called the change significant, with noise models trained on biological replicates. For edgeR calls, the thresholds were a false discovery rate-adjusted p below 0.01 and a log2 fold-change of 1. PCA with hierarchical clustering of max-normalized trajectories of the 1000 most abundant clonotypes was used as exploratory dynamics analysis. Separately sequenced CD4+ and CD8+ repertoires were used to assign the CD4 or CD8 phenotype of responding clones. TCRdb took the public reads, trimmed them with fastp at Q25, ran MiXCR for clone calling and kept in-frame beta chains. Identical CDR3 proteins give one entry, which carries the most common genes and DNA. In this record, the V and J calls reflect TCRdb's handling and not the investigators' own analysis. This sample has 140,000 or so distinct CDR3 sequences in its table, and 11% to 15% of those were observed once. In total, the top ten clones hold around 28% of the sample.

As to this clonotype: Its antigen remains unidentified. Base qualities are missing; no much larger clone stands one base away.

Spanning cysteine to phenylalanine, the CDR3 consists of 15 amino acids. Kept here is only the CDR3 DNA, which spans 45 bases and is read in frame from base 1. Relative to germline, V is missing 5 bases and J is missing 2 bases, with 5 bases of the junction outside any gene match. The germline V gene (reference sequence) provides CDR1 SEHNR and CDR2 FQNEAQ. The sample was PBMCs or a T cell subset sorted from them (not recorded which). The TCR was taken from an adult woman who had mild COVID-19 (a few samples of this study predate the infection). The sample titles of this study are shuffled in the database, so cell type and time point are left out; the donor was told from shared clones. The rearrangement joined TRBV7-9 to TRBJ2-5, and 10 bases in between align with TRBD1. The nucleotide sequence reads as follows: TGTGCCAGCAGCCATAGACAGGGGGCACAAGAGACCCAGTACTTC. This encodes CASSHRQGAQETQYF.